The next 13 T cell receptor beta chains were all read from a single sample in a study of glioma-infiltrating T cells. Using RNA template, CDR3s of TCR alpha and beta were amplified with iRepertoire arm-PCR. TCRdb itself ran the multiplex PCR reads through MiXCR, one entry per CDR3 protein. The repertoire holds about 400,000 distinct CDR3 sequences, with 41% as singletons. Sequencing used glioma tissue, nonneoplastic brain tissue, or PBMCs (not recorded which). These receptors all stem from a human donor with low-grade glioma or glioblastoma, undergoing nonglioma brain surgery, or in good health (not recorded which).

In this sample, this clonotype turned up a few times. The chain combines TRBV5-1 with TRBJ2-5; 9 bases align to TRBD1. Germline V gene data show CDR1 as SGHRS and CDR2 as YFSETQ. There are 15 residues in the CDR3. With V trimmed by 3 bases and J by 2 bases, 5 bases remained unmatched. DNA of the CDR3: TGCGCCAGCAGCTCTCCGGGACAGGGACAAGAGACCCAGTACTTC. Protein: CASSSPGQGQETQYF.

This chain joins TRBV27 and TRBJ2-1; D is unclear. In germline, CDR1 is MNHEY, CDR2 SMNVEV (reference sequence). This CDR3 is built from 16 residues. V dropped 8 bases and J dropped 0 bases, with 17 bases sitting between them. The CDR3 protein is CASCSTPTLSYNEQFF. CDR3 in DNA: TGTGCCAGCTGTTCAACCCCAACTCTCTCCTACAATGAGCAGTTCTTC.

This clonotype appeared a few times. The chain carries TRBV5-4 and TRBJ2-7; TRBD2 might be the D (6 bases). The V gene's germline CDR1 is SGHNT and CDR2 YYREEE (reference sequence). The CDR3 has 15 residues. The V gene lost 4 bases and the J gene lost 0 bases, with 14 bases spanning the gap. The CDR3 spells CASSQQRAFSYEQYF. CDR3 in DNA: TGTGCCAGCAGCCAACAGCGGGCCTTCTCCTACGAGCAGTACTTC.

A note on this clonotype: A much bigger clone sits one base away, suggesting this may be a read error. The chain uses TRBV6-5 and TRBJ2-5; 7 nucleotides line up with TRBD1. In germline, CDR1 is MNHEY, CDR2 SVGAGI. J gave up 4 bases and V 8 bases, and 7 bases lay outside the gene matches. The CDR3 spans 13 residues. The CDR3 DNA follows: TGTGCCAGCGTTGACAGGGTACGAGAGACCCAGTACTTC. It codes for CASVDRVRETQYF.

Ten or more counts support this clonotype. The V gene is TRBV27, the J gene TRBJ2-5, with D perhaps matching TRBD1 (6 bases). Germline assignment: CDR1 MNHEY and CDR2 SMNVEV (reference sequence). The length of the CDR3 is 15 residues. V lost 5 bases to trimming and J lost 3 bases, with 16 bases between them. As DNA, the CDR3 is TGTGCCAGCAGTCTCCTTACCGAGGGGGAAGAGACCCAGTACTTC. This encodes CASSLLTEGEETQYF.

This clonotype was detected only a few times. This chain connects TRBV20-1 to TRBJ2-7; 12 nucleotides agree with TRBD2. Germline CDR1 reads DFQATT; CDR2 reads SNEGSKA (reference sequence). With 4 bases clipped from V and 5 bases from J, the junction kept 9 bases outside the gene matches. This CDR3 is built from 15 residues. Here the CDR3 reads CSATETSGSVNEQYF. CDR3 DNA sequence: TGCAGTGCTACCGAGACTAGCGGGAGTGTAAACGAGCAGTACTTC.

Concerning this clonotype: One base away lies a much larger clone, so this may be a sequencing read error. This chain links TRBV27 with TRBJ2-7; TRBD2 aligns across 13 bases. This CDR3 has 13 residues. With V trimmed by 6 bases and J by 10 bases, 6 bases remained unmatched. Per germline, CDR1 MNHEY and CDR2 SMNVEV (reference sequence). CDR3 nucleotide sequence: TGTGCCAGCAGACTAGCGGGAGGGAGCGATCAGTACTTC. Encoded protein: CASRLAGGSDQYF.

The CDR3: CASSPREQGASYNEQFF. The DNA for the CDR3 is TGTGCCAGCAGTCCGCGGGAACAGGGGGCGTCCTACAATGAGCAGTTCTTC. The chain joins TRBV28 to TRBJ2-1, with 9 bases fitting TRBD1. The germline CDR1 and CDR2 sequences are MDHEN and SYDVKM. V shed 5 bases, J shed 1 base, and the junction held 9 bases outside the gene matches. The CDR3 has 17 residues.

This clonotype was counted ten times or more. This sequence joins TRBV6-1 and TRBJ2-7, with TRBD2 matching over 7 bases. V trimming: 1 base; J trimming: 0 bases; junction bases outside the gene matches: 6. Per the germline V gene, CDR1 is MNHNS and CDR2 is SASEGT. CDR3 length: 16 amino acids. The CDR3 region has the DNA TGTGCCAGCAGTGAAGGGGCTGGCGGGAGCTCCTACGAGCAGTACTTC. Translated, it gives CASSEGAGGSSYEQYF.

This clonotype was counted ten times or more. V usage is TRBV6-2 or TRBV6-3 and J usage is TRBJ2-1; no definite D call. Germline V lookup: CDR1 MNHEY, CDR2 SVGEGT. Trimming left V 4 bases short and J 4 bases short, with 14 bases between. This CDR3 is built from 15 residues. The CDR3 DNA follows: TGTGCCAGCAGTTCGACCCAGGACCGGTACAATGAGCAGTTCTTC. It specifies CASSSTQDRYNEQFF.

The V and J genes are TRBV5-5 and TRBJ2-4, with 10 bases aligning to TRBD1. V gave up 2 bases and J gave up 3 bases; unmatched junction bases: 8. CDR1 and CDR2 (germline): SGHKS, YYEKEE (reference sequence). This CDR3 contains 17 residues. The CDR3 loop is CASSLWDRGGGKNIQYF. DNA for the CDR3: TGTGCCAGCAGCTTATGGGACAGGGGAGGGGGCAAAAACATTCAGTACTTC.

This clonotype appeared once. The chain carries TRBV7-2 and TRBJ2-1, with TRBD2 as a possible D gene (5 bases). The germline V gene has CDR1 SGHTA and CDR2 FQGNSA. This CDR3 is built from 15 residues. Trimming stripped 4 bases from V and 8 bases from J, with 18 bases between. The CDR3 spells CASSYGALGAYEQFF. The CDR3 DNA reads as TGTGCCAGCAGCTACGGCGCCCTGGGAGCCTATGAGCAGTTCTTC.

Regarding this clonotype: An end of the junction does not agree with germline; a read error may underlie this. This chain's CDR3 is CPTSRAGLISDTQYF. The DNA of the CDR3 is TGTCCCACCAGCAGAGCCGGACTGATCTCAGATACGCAGTATTTT. The V gene is TRBV15, the J gene TRBJ2-3; TRBD2 is a possible D gene (5 bases). The CDR3 covers 15 residues. CDR1 and CDR2 (germline): LNHNV, YYDKDF (reference sequence).